This entry features one T cell receptor beta chain sequence. Trimming shortened V by 4 bases and J by 3 bases, and 10 bases separated the two germline ends. The CDR3 spans 14 residues. Germline CDR1 reads SGHKS; CDR2 reads YYEKEE (reference sequence). Here immunoSEQ multiplex PCR was the method, and the copy in TCRdb shows in-frame clones only, minus some. The sample records nearly 1,000,000 clones, 60% to 85% being singletons. This sample is part of a study of shared clonotypes between healthy human individuals. Sample: memory CD4+ T cells sorted from blood. Specified subset: CD45RA-negative fraction. This sequence joins TRBV5-5 and TRBJ2-2; no firm D call. The receptor was derived from a man aged 18 to 30 in good health. CDR3 nucleotide sequence: TGTGCCAGCAGCCCGACCCGGGACACCGGGGAGCTGTTTTTT. This sequence encodes CASSPTRDTGELFF.